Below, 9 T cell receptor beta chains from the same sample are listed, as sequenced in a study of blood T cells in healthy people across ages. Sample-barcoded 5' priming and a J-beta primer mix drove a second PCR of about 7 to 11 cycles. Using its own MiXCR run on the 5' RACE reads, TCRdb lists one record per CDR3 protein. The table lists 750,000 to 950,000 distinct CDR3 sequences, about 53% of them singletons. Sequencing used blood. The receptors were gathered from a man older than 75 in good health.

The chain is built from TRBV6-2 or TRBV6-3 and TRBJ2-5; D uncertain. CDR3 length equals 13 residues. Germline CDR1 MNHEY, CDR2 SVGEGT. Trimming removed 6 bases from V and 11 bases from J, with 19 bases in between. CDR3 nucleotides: TGTGCCAGCAGAGATGGTCCGCGTGGTGAGCAGTACTTC. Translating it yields CASRDGPRGEQYF.

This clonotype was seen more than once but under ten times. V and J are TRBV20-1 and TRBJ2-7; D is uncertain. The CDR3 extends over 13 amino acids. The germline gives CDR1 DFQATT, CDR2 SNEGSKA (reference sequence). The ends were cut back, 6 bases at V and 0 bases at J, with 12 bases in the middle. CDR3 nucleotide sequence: TGCAGTGCATTAGCACCGAGCTCCTACGAGCAGTACTTC. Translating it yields CSALAPSSYEQYF.

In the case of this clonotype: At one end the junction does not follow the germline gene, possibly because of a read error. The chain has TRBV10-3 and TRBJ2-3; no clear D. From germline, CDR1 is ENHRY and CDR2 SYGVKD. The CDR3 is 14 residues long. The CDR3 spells CAICESPAADTQYF. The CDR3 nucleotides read TGTGCCATCTGTGAGTCCCCGGCCGCAGATACGCAGTATTTT.

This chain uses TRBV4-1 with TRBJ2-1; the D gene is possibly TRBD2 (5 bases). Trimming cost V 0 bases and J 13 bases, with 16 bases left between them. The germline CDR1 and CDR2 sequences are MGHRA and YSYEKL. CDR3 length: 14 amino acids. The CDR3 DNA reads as TGCGCCAGCAGCCAAGATCCTCGCGGGTCCCACCAGTTCTTC. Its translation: CASSQDPRGSHQFF.

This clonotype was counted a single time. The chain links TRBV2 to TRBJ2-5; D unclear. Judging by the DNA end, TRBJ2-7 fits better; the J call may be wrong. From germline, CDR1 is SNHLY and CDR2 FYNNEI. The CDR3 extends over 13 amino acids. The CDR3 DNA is TGTGCCAGCAATGTGTTCCAGGACTACGAGCAGTACTTC. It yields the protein CASNVFQDYEQYF.

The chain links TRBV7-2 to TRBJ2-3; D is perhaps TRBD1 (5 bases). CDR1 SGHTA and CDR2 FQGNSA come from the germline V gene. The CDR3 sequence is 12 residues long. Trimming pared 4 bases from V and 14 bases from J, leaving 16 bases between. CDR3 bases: TGTGCCAGCAGCTCCACAGACAGATACGCGTATTTT. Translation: CASSSTDRYAYF.

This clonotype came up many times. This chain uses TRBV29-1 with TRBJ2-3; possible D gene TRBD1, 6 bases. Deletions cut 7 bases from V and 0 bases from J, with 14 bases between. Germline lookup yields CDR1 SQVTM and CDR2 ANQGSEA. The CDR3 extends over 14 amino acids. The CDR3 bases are TGCAGCGCCAAAGGGGGACGGAGCACAGATACGCAGTATTTT. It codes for CSAKGGRSTDTQYF.

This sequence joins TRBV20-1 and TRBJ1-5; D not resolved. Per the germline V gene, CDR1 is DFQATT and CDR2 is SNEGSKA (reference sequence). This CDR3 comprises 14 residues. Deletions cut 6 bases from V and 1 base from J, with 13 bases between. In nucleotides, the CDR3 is TGCAGTGCACCCTCCGCGGCAAGCAATCAGCCCCAGCATTTT. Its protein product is CSAPSAASNQPQHF.

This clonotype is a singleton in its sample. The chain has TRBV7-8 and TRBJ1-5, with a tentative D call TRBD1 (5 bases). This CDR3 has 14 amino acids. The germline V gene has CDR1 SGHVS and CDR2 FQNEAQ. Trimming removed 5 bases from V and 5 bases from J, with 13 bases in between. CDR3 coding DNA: TGTGCCAGCAGCCCTGCCCAGGGTGATCAGCCCCAGCATTTT. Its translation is CASSPAQGDQPQHF. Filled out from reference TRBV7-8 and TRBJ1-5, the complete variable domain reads GAGVSQSPRYKVAKRGQDVALRCDPISGHVSLFWYQQALGQGPEFLTYFQNEAQLDKSGLPSDRFFAERPEGSVSTLKIQRTQQEDSAVYLCASSPAQGDQPQHFGDGTRLSIL.